This T cell receptor (beta chain) came from a study of CD4 T cells in relation to SARS-CoV-2 and coronaviruses. Study as a whole: Controls used an HIV-1 Nef peptide pool or no peptide.

The unexposed donors gave CD4+ T cells in about 2011-2018, prior to COVID-19. CD4+ T cells were isolated from the cells after more than nine days of culture. Unexposed-donor CD4+ T cells were probed with SARS-CoV-2 S/N and four cold-coronavirus spikes, cells permitting. Sequencing was performed with immunoSEQ multiplex PCR; in TCRdb, only in-frame clones are kept and a portion is missing. The sample records some 29,000 clones, 70% to 80% being singletons. To note about this clone: Antigen unknown.

Trimming took off 0 bases at V and 6 bases at J, with 13 bases between the two ends. CDR3 length: 15 amino acids. The germline CDR1 and CDR2 sequences are MNHNY and SVGAGI (reference sequence). The receptor was isolated from a human donor in good health. The genes are TRBV6-6 and TRBJ2-3; D is perhaps TRBD1 (5 bases). The source material was CD4+ T cells from PBMCs, cultured in vitro. In DNA form, the CDR3 reads TGTGCCAGCAGTTACTCTACAGGAATTACGGATACGCAGTATTTT. Amino acid sequence: CASSYSTGITDTQYF.